This T cell receptor (beta chain) was captured by sequencing in a study of control samples from healthy donors and cancer patients. TCRdb keeps only in-frame clones here, not all; method: immunoSEQ multiplex PCR. The sample consists of 100,000 to 150,000 clones, almost 95% of them appearing once. The sequenced sample was PBMCs. This sequence originates from a man aged 80 or over with head and neck cancer.

CDR3 nucleotides: TGTGCCAGCAGCCAGATTCTGCCGCGGGAGACCCAGTACTTC. Its translation is CASSQILPRETQYF. This rearrangement joins TRBV7-9 to TRBJ2-5; D ambiguous. The CDR3 is 14 residues long. V lost 5 bases and J 5 bases, leaving 15 bases between the germline ends. Germline V gives CDR1 SEHNR, CDR2 FQNEAQ (reference sequence).